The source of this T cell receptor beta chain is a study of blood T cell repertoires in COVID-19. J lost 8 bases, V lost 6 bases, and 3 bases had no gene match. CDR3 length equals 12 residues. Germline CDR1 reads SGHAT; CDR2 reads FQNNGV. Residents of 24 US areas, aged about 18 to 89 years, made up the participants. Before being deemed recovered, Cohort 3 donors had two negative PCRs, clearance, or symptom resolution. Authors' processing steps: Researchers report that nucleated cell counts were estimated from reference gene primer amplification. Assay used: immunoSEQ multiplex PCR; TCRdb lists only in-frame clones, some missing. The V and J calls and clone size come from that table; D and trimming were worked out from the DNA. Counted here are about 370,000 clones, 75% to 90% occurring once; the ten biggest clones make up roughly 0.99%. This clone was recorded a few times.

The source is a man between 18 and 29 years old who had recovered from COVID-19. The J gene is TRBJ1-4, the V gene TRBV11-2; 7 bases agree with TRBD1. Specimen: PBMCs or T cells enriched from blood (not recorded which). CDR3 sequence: CASRDRTEKLFF. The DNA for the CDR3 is TGTGCCAGCAGGGACAGGACAGAAAAACTGTTTTTT.